The 23 T cell receptor beta chains presented below share a single source sample, sequenced in a study of shared clonotypes between healthy human individuals. Generated by immunoSEQ multiplex PCR, the TCRdb table keeps only in-frame clones and is missing some. The sample has 2.5 million or so clones; around nine tenths are singletons. Sequencing input: naive CD4+ T cells sorted from blood. Subset reported: CD45RA+ positively selected. All receptors come from a man between 18 and 35 years old in good health.

The rearrangement links TRBV5-6 to TRBJ2-7; D not certain. Germline CDR1 reads SGHDT; CDR2 reads YYEEEE. There are 11 residues in the CDR3. Trimming cost V 3 bases and J 3 bases, with 4 bases left between them. The CDR3 DNA reads TGTGCCAGCAGCTACAACTACGAGCAGTACTTC. Its translation: CASSYNYEQYF. Supplemented by reference TRBV5-6 and TRBJ2-7, the full variable domain reads DAGVTQSPTHLIKTRGQQVTLRCSPKSGHDTVSWYQQALGQGPQFIFQYYEEEERQRGNFPDRFSGHQFPNYSSELNVNALLLGDSALYLCASSYNYEQYFGPGTRLTVT.

The chain couples TRBV6-5 to TRBJ1-3, with D uncertain. With 10 bases removed from V and 0 bases from J, the gap between germline ends came to 7 bases. Germline V gene sequence: CDR1 MNHEY, CDR2 SVGAGI. The CDR3 runs to 12 residues. The CDR3 coding sequence is TGTGCCACAACTGCCTCTGGAAACACCATATATTTT. Amino acid sequence: CATTASGNTIYF.

Concerning this clone: Other DNA sequences in the same sample also yield this CDR3. The gene calls are TRBV9 and TRBJ2-3, with 7 positions matching TRBD1. The CDR3 length is 15 residues. The germline CDR1 and CDR2 sequences are SGDLS and YYNGEE. The trim removed 0 bases at V and 1 base at J, leaving 2 bases unmatched. Here the CDR3 DNA reads TGTGCCAGCAGCGTAGCAGGGGGTCGCACAGATACGCAGTATTTT. This gives the protein CASSVAGGRTDTQYF.

This chain connects TRBV10-2 to TRBJ2-1; TRBD2 matches at 11 bases. The ends lost 6 bases at V and 6 bases at J; junction bases unmatched: 7. CDR1 is WSHSY and CDR2 is SAAADI in the germline V gene. CDR3 size: 15 residues. The CDR3 nucleotides are TGCGCCAGCAGGGTAGCGGGAGGGCCTTCCAATGAGCAGTTCTTC. Its protein is CASRVAGGPSNEQFF.

This chain links TRBV18 with TRBJ2-3, with TRBD2 matching over 15 bases. J gave up 5 bases and V 3 bases, and 12 bases lay outside the gene matches. Germline assignment: CDR1 KGHSH and CDR2 LQKENI. The CDR3 is made up of 19 amino acids. Written as DNA, the CDR3 is TGTGCCAGCTCACCTGCAATTGGACTAGCGGGAGGGCGGATAGATACGCAGTATTTT. Amino acids: CASSPAIGLAGGRIDTQYF.

The J gene is TRBJ2-7, the V gene TRBV4-1; possibly TRBD1 or TRBD2 for D (5 bases each). The V end lost 4 bases, the J end lost 7 bases, and 8 bases lay between the germline ends. CDR1 is MGHRA and CDR2 is YSYEKL in the germline V gene. The CDR3 length is 11 residues. CDR3 coding DNA: TGCGCCAGCAGCCGTGGGGGTGAGCAGTACTTC. Translating gives CASSRGGEQYF.

The chain combines TRBV10-1 with TRBJ2-1; 7 bases are a match to TRBD1. Germline CDR1 and CDR2: WNHNN and SYGVQD (reference sequence). The CDR3 length is 12 residues. Unmatched junction bases numbered 3, after V lost 0 bases and J lost 13 bases. The CDR3 nucleotides read TGCGCCAGCAGTGAGTCGACAGGGAGCCAGTTCTTC. Its protein is CASSESTGSQFF.

The chain links TRBV10-3 to TRBJ1-2; no clear D gene. Germline-derived CDR1 and CDR2 are ENHRY and SYGVKD. The CDR3 is made up of 12 amino acids. V gave up 5 bases and J gave up 2 bases, with 6 bases separating them. CDR3 amino acids: CAISLWNYGYTF. Written as DNA, the CDR3 is TGTGCCATCAGTCTTTGGAACTATGGCTACACCTTC.

This clone appeared once. The chain employs TRBV27 and TRBJ2-2; D gene unclear. V gave up 5 bases and J gave up 7 bases, with 8 bases separating them. The germline V gene encodes CDR1 MNHEY and CDR2 SMNVEV (reference sequence). The CDR3 runs 12 residues. CDR3 protein: CASSRKNGELFF. The DNA for the CDR3 is TGTGCCAGCAGTCGGAAAAACGGGGAGCTGTTTTTT.

The genes are TRBV10-1 and TRBJ2-5, with 7 bases identical to TRBD2. The V and J ends lost 4 bases and 2 bases, in that order; junction bases with no gene match: 4. CDR3 length equals 14 residues. From germline, CDR1 is WNHNN and CDR2 SYGVQD (reference sequence). This chain's CDR3 is CASSAGTKQETQYF. The CDR3, as DNA: TGCGCCAGCAGTGCCGGGACTAAACAAGAGACCCAGTACTTC.

The V gene is TRBV10-3, the J gene TRBJ2-3; 12 bases align to TRBD2. V shed 11 bases, J shed 4 bases, and the junction held 7 bases outside the gene matches. The CDR3 has 14 amino acids. CDR1 ENHRY and CDR2 SYGVKD come from the germline V gene. CDR3 bases: TGTGCCTTCTCTAGCGGGGGGGCCGCAGATACGCAGTATTTT. It is translated as CAFSSGGAADTQYF.

This chain links TRBV27 with TRBJ2-2; D might be TRBD2 (5 bases). The CDR3 contains 15 residues. The germline CDR1 and CDR2 sequences are MNHEY and SMNVEV (reference sequence). V lost 3 bases and J lost 4, with 12 bases in between. The CDR3: CASSFQTAGTGELFF. The CDR3 coding sequence is TGTGCCAGCAGTTTTCAGACCGCGGGCACCGGGGAGCTGTTTTTT.

This clone showed up just once. This chain links TRBV5-1 with TRBJ1-4, with 9 positions matching TRBD1. CDR3 length: 19 residues. With 0 bases clipped from V and 0 bases from J, the junction kept 9 bases outside the gene matches. Per germline, CDR1 SGHRS and CDR2 YFSETQ. The CDR3 sequence: CASSLGDRVGAATNEKLFF. The CDR3 nucleotides are TGCGCCAGCAGCTTGGGGGACAGGGTAGGGGCCGCAACTAATGAAAAACTGTTTTTT.

The CDR3 DNA is TGTGCCAGCAGGTTGGAACCAGCGGGGGGCTACGAGCAGTACTTC. Amino acid sequence: CASRLEPAGGYEQYF. The genes are TRBV6-1 and TRBJ2-5; 9 bases are a match to TRBD2. The J call may be faulty, since TRBJ2-7 better matches the DNA end. Germline CDR1 reads MNHNS; CDR2 reads SASEGT. This CDR3 has 15 residues.

The chain recombines TRBV28 with TRBJ2-2, with TRBD2 as a possible D gene (5 bases). The germline V and J ends were trimmed by 5 bases and 7 bases, with 11 bases remaining between them. The CDR3 has 13 residues. Per the germline V gene, CDR1 is MDHEN and CDR2 is SYDVKM. CDR3 residues: CASSRRSDGELFF. CDR3 bases: TGTGCCAGCAGTCGGAGGAGTGACGGGGAGCTGTTTTTT.

This chain connects TRBV10-3 to TRBJ2-2; the match to TRBD2 covers 12 bases. Looked up from germline, CDR1 is ENHRY and CDR2 is SYGVKD. Trimming removed 0 bases from V and 4 bases from J; junction bases left unmatched: 6. This CDR3 has 18 residues. The CDR3 reads CAISESLRLAGVTGELFF. CDR3 DNA: TGTGCCATCAGTGAGTCGTTGAGACTAGCGGGAGTCACCGGGGAGCTGTTTTTT.

The chain combines TRBV6-5 with TRBJ1-4; 8 bases align to TRBD1. The CDR3 is 14 residues long. V lost 6 bases and J lost 6; bases outside the gene matches: 6. Germline V CDR1 and CDR2: MNHEY, SVGAGI. CDR3 nucleotide sequence: TGTGCCAGCAGACGCGGACAGGGCTATGAAAAACTGTTTTTT. It yields the protein CASRRGQGYEKLFF.

J is TRBJ1-4 and V is TRBV5-4, with D possibly matching TRBD1 (6 bases). In germline, CDR1 is SGHNT, CDR2 YYREEE (reference sequence). V lost 0 bases and J lost 1, with 10 bases in between. CDR3 length: 16 amino acids. The CDR3, as DNA: TGTGCCAGCAGCTTGGCGGGGGCAGTAACTAATGAAAAACTGTTTTTT. Protein: CASSLAGAVTNEKLFF.

The rearrangement links TRBV5-1 to TRBJ2-2; D gene unclear. CDR1 and CDR2 from the germline V gene are SGHRS and YFSETQ. The CDR3 contains 14 residues. Trimming pared 0 bases from V and 8 bases from J, leaving 11 bases between. CDR3 DNA sequence: TGCGCCAGCAGCTTGGGCTCAGCGAGTGGGGAGCTGTTTTTT. Its protein product is CASSLGSASGELFF.

The rearrangement links TRBV7-9 to TRBJ2-6; no reliable D call. Trimming took off 8 bases at V and 4 bases at J, with 9 bases between the two ends. The CDR3 consists of 13 residues. CDR1 and CDR2 (germline): SEHNR, FQNEAQ (reference sequence). CDR3 protein: CASSVDGANVLTF. The CDR3 region has the DNA TGTGCCAGCTCGGTAGACGGGGCCAACGTCCTGACTTTC.

The V and J genes are TRBV30 and TRBJ2-5, with D perhaps matching TRBD2 (6 bases). The CDR3 runs 11 residues. V lost 2 bases and J lost 11, with 12 bases in between. Looked up from germline, CDR1 is GTSNPN and CDR2 is SVGIG (reference sequence). The CDR3 DNA reads TGTGCCTGGAGTTTGGGCGGGGCTCAGTACTTC. It specifies CAWSLGGAQYF.

The gene calls are TRBV5-1 and TRBJ2-7, with TRBD1 matching over 9 bases. Germline V gene lookup returns CDR1 SGHRS and CDR2 YFSETQ. The V segment lost 4 bases and the J segment 3 bases; nucleotides outside the gene matches: 5. CDR3 length: 14 residues. This CDR3 reads CASSAGTGSYEQYF. The DNA for the CDR3 is TGCGCCAGCAGCGCCGGGACAGGGAGCTACGAGCAGTACTTC. Combining the CDR3 with reference TRBV5-1 and TRBJ2-7 gives the whole variable domain KAGVTQTPRYLIKTRGQQVTLSCSPISGHRSVSWYQQTPGQGLQFLFEYFSETQRNKGNFPGRFSGRQFSNSRSEMNVSTLELGDSALYLCASSAGTGSYEQYFGPGTRLTVT.

The CDR3 protein is CASSSFKDPRVLSTDTQYF. CDR3 sequence (DNA): TGTGCCAGCAGTTCATTCAAAGATCCTAGGGTTCTAAGCACAGATACGCAGTATTTT. The chain links TRBV28 to TRBJ2-3; D not resolved. Trimming pared 4 bases from V and 0 bases from J, leaving 23 bases between. Germline CDR1 and CDR2: MDHEN and SYDVKM. The CDR3 covers 19 residues.